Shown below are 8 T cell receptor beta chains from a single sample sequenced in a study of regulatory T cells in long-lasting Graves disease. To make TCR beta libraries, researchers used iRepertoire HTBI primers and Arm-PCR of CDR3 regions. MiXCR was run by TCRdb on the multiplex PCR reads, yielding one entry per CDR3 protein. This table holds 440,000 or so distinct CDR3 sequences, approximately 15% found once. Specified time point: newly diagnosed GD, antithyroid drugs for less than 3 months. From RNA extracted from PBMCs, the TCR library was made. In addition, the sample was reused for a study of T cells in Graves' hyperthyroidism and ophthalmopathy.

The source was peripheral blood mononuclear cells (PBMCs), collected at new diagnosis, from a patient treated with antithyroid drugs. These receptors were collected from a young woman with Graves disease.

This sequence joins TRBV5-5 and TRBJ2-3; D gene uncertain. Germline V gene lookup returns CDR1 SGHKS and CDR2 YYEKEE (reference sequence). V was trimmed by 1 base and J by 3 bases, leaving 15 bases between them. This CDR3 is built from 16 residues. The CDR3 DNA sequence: TGTGCCAGCAGCTTGCTAACTTTAGAGGTTACAGATACGCAGTATTTT. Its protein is CASSLLTLEVTDTQYF.

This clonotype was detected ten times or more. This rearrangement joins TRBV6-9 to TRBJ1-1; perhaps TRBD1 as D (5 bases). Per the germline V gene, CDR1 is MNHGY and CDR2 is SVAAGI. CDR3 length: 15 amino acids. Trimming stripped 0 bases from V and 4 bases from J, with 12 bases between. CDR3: CASSYSHQGTTEAFF. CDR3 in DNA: TGTGCCAGCAGTTATTCGCACCAGGGAACCACTGAAGCTTTCTTT.

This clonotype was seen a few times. The CDR3 DNA is TGTGCCAGCAGTAAAGTGGCTAGCGGGAATCATGAGCAGTTCTTC. It translates to CASSKVASGNHEQFF. V is TRBV27 and J is TRBJ2-1; 9 nucleotides agree with TRBD2. Unmatched junction bases numbered 10, after V lost 5 bases and J lost 8 bases. This CDR3 has 15 amino acids. The germline V gene has CDR1 MNHEY and CDR2 SMNVEV (reference sequence).

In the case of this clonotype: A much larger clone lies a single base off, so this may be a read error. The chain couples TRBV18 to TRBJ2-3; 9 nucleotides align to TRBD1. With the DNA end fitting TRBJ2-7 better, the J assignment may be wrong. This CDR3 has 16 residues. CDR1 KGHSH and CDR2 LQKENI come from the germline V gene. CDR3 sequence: CASSPAAGQGKNEQYF. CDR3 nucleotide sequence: TGTGCCAGCTCACCTGCTGCAGGACAGGGGAAAAATGAGCAGTACTTC.

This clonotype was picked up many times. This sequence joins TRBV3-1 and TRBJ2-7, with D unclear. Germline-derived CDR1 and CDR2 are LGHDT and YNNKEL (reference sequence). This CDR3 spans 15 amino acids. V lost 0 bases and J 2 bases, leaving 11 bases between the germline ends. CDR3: CASSQERLTAYEQYF. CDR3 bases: TGTGCCAGCAGCCAAGAAAGGCTCACGGCCTACGAGCAGTACTTC.

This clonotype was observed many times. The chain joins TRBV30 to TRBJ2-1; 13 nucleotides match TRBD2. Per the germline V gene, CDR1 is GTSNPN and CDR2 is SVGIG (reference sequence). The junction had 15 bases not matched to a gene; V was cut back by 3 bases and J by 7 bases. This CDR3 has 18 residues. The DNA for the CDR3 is TGTGCCTGGAGAACCCACGGGACTAGCGGGAAATCGGGAAATGAGCAGTTCTTC. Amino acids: CAWRTHGTSGKSGNEQFF. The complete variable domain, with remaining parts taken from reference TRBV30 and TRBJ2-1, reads SQTIHQWPATLVQPVGSPLSLECTVEGTSNPNLYWYRQAAGRGLQLLFYSVGIGQISSEVPQNLSASRPQDRQFILSSKKLLLSDSGFYLCAWRTHGTSGKSGNEQFFGPGTRLTVL.

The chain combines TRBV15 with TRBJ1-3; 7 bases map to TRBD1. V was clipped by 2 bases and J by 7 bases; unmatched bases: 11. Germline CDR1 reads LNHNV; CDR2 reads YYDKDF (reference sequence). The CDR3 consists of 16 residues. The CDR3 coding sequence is TGTGCCACCAGCAGAAAACAGGGTCCAGGGGGGAACACCATATATTTT. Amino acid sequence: CATSRKQGPGGNTIYF.

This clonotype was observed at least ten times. CDR3 in amino acids: CSARTGRLAVNEQFF. CDR3 bases: TGCAGTGCTAGGACGGGGAGACTAGCTGTTAATGAGCAGTTCTTC. The chain has TRBV20-1 and TRBJ2-1, with 7 bases identical to TRBD2. After removal of 3 bases from V and 7 bases from J, the junction contained 12 bases not matched to a gene. Germline V gives CDR1 DFQATT, CDR2 SNEGSKA (reference sequence). This CDR3 has 15 residues.